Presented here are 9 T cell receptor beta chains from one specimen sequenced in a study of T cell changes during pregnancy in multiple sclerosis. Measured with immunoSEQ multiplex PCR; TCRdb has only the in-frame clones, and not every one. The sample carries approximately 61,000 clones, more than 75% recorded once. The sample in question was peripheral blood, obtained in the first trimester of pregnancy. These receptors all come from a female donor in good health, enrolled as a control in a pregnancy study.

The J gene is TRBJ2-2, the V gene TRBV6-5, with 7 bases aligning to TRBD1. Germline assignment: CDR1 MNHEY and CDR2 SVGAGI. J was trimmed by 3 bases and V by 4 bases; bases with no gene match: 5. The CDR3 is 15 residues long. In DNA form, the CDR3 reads TGTGCCAGCAGTTCTGGACAGGAACACACCGGGGAGCTGTTTTTT. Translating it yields CASSSGQEHTGELFF.

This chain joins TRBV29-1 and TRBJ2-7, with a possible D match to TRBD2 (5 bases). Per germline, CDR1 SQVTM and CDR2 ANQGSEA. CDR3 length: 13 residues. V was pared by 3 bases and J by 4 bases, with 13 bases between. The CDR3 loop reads CSVDTGNKYEQYF. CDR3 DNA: TGCAGCGTTGACACGGGAAATAAGTACGAGCAGTACTTC.

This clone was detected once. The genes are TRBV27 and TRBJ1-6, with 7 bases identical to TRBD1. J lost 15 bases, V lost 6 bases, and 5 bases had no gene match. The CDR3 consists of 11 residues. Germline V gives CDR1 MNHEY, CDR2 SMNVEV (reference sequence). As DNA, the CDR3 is TGTGCCAGCAGGGATTACAGGGGCCTCCACTTT. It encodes CASRDYRGLHF.

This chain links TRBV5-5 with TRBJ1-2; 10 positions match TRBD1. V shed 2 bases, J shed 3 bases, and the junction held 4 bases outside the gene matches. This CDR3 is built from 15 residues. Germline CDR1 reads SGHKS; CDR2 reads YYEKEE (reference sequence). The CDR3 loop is CASSFGTGVDYGYTF. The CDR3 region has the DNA TGTGCCAGCAGCTTTGGGACAGGGGTCGACTATGGCTACACCTTC.

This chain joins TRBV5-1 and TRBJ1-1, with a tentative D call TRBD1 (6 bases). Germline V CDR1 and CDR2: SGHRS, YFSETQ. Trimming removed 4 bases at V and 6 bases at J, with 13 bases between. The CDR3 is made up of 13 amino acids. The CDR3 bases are TGCGCCAGCAGCAAAGAAGGGGGAGCTGAAGCTTTCTTT. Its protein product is CASSKEGGAEAFF.

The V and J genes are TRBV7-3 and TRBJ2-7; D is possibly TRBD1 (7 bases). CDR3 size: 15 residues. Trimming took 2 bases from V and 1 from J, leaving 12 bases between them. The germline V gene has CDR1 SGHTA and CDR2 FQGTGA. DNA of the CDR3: TGTGCCAGCAGCTTATTTCCAGGGGGGTCCTACGAGCAGTACTTC. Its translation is CASSLFPGGSYEQYF.

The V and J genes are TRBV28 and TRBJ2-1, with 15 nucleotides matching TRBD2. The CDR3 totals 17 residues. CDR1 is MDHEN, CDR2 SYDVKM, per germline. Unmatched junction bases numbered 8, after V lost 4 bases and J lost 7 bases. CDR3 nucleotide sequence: TGTGCCAGCAGTTCAGCCGGACTAGCGGGAGGGCCGAATGAGCAGTTCTTC. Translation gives CASSSAGLAGGPNEQFF.

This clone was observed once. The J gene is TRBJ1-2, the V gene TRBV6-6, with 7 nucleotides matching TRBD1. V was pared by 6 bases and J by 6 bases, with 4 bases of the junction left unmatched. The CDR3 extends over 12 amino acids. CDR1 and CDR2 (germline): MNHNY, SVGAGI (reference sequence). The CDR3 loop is CASSDRVDGYTF. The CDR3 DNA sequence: TGTGCCAGCAGCGACAGGGTAGATGGCTACACCTTC.

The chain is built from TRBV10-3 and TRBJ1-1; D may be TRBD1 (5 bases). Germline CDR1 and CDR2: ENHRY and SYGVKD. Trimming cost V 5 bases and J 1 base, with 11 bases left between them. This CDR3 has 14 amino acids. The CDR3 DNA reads TGTGCCATCAGTCTGGACACCTCGAACACTGAAGCTTTCTTT. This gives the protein CAISLDTSNTEAFF.